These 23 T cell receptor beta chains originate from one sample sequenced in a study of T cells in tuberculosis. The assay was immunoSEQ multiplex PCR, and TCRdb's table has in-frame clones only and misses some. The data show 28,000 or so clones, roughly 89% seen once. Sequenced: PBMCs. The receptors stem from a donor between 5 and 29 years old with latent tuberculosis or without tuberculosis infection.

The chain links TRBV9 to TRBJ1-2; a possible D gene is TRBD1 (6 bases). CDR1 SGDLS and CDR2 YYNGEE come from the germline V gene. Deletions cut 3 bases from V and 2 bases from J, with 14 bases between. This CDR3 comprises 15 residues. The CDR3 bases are TGTGCCAGCAGCGCCACCCGGGACAAGAACTATGGCTACACCTTC. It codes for CASSATRDKNYGYTF.

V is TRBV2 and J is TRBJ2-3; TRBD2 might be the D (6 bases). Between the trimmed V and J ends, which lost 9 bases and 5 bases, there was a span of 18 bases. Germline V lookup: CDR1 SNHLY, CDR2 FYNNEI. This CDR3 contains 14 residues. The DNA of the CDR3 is TGTGCCAGAGAACAGCGGGCCAGGCGAGATACGCAGTATTTT. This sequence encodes CAREQRARRDTQYF.

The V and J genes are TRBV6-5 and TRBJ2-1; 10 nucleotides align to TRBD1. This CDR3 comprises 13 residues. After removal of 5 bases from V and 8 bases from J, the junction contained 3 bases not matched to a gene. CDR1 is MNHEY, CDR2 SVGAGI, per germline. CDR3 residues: CASSQTGGYEQFF. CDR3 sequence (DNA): TGTGCCAGCAGTCAGACAGGGGGCTATGAGCAGTTCTTC.

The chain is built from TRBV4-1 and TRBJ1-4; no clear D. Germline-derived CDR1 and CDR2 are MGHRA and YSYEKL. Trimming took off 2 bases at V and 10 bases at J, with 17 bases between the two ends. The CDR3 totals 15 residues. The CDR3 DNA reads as TGCGCCAGCAGCCAATTGCTACCTTCGGGAGTAAAACTGTTTTTT. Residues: CASSQLLPSGVKLFF.

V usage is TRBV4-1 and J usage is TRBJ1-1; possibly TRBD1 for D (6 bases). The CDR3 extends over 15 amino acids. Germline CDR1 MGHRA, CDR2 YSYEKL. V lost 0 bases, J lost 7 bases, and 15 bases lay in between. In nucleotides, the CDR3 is TGCGCCAGCAGCCAAGACTTCGGACAGTTGAGTGAAGCTTTCTTT. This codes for CASSQDFGQLSEAFF.

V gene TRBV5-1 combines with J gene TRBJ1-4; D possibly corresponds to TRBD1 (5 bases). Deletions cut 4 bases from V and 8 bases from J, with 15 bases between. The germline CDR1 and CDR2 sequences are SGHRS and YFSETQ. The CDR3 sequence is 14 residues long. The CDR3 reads CASSETALGEKLFF. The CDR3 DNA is TGCGCCAGCAGCGAGACAGCCCTCGGGGAAAAACTGTTTTTT.

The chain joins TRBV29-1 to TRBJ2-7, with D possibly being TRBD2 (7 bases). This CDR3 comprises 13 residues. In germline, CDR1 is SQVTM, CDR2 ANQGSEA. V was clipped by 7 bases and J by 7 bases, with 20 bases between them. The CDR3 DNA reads TGCAGCGGATACAGGGAGGCCGGGAGGGAGCAGTACTTC. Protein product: CSGYREAGREQYF.

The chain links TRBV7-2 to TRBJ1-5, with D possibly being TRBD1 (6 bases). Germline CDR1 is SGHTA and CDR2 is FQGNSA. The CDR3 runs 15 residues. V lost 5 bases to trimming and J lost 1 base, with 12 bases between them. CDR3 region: CASSTSGTSNQPQHF. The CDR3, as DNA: TGTGCCAGCAGCACTTCCGGGACAAGCAATCAGCCCCAGCATTTT.

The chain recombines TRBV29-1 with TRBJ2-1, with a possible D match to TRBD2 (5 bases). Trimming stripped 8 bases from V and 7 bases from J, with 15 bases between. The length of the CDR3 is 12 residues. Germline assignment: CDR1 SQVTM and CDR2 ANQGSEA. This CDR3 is CSHQSSSNEQFF. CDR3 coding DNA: TGCAGCCACCAATCTAGCTCAAATGAGCAGTTCTTC.

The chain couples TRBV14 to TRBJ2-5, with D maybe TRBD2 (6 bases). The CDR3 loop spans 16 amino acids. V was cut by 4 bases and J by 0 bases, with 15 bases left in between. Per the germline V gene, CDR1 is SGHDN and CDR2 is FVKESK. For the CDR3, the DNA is TGTGCCAGCAGCCCCCCGGTCGCGGGGTACCAAGAGACCCAGTACTTC. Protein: CASSPPVAGYQETQYF.

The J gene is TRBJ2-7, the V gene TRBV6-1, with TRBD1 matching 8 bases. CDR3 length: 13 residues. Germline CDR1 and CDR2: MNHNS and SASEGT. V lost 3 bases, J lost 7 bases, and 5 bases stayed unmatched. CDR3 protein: CASSDRGQEEQYF. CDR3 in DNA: TGTGCCAGCAGTGACAGGGGGCAGGAAGAGCAGTACTTC.

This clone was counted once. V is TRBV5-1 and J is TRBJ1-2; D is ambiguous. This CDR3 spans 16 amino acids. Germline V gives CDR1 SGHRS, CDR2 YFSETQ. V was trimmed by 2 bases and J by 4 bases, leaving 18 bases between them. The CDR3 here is CASSFRVGSYSYGYTF. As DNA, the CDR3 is TGCGCCAGCAGCTTTCGTGTGGGCAGCTACTCCTATGGCTACACCTTC.

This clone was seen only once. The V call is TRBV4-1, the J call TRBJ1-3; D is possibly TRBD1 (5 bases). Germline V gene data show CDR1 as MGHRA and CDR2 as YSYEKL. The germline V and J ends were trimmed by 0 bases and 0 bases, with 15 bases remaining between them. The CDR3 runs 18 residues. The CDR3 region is CASSQEAPQGFSGNTIYF. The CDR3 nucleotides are TGCGCCAGCAGCCAAGAAGCTCCGCAGGGTTTCTCTGGAAACACCATATATTTT.

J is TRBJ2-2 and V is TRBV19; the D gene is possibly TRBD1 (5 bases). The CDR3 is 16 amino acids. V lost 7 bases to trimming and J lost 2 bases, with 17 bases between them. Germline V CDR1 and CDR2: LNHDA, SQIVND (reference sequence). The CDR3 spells CASTGARTTNTGELFF. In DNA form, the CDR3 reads TGTGCCAGTACCGGAGCGAGGACAACCAACACCGGGGAGCTGTTTTTT.

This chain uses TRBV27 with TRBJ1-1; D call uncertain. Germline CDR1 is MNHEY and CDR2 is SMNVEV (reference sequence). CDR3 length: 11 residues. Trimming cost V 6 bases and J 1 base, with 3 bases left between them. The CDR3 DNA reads TGTGCCAGCAGGCGGAACACTGAAGCTTTCTTT. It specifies CASRRNTEAFF.

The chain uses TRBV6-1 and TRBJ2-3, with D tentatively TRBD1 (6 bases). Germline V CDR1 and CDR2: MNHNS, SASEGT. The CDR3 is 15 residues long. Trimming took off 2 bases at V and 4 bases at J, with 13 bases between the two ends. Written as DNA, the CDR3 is TGTGCCAGCAGTGAATATACAGGGATCGCAGATACGCAGTATTTT. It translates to CASSEYTGIADTQYF.

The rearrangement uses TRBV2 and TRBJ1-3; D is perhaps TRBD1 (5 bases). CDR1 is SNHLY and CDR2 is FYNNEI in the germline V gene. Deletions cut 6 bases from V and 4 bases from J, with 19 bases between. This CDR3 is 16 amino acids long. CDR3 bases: TGTGCCAGCAGGCGGGAGGGGCCGATTCCCGGAAACACCATATATTTT. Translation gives CASRREGPIPGNTIYF.

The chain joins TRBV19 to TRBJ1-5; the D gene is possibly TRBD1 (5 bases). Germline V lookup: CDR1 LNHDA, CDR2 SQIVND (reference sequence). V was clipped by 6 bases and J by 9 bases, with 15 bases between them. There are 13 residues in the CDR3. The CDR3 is CASSVQGRGPQHF. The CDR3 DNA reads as TGTGCCAGTAGCGTTCAGGGAAGGGGGCCCCAGCATTTT.

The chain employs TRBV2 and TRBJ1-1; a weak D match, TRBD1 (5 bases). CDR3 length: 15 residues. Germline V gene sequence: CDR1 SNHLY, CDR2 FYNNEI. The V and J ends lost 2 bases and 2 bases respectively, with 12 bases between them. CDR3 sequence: CASSEQGRVNTEAFF. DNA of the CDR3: TGTGCCAGCAGTGAACAGGGCAGGGTAAACACTGAAGCTTTCTTT.

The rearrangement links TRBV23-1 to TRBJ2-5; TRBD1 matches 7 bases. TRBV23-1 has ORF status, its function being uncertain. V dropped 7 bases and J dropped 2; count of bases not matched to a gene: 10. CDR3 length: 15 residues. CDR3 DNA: TGCGCCAGCACCAGTTTACGGGACAGACAAGAGACCCAGTACTTC. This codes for CASTSLRDRQETQYF.

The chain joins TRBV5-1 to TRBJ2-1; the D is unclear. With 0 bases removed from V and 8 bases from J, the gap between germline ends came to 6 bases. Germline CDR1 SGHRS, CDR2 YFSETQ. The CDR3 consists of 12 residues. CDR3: CASSLGSYEQFF. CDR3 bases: TGCGCCAGCAGCTTGGGGAGCTATGAGCAGTTCTTC.

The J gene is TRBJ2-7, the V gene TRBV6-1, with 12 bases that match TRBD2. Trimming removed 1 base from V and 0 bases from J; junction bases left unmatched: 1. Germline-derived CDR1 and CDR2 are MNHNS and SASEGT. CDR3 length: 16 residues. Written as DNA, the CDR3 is TGTGCCAGCAGTGAAGGGACTAGCGGGATCTCCTACGAGCAGTACTTC. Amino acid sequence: CASSEGTSGISYEQYF.

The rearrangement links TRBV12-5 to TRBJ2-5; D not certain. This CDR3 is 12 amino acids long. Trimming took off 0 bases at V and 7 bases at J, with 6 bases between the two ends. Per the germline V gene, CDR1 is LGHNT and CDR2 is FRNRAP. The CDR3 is CASGLVAGTQYF. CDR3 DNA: TGTGCTAGTGGTTTGGTAGCCGGGACCCAGTACTTC.